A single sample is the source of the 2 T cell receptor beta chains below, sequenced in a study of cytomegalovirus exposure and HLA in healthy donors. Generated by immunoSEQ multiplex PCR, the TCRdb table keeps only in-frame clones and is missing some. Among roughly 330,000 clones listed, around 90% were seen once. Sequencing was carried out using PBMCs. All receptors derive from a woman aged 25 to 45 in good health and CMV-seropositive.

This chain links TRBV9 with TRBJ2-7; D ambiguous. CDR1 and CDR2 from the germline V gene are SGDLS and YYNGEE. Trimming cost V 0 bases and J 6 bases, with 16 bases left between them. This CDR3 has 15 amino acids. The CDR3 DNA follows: TGTGCCAGCAGCGTAGAGCCAGGATTAAGGGCCGAGCAGTACTTC. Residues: CASSVEPGLRAEQYF. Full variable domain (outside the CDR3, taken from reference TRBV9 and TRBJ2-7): DSGVTQTPKHLITATGQRVTLRCSPRSGDLSVYWYQQSLDQGLQFLIQYYNGEERAKGNILERFSAQQFPDLHSELNLSSLELGDSALYFCASSVEPGLRAEQYFGPGTRLTVT.

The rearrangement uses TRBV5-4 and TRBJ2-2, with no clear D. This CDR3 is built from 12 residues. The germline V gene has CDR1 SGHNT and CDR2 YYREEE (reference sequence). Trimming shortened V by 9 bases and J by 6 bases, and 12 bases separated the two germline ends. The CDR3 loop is CATYRAAGELFF. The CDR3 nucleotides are TGTGCCACCTACCGGGCAGCCGGGGAGCTGTTTTTT.